The T cell receptor (beta chain) under discussion was sequenced for a study of cytomegalovirus exposure and HLA in healthy donors. General study findings and limits: Association with HLA alleles at 0.05 false discovery rate was found for 16,951 TCR beta sequences in a later analysis. The study had only CMV serostatus as immune exposure information. By a later analysis, the bulk of CMV-associated TCR beta chains appeared HLA-restricted.

This PCR relied on a set of 60 Vbeta primers and 13 Jbeta primers. The data were produced by immunoSEQ multiplex PCR, yet TCRdb's version contains in-frame clones alone and is incomplete. This repertoire shows roughly 110,000 clones, about two thirds found once; its top ten account for 2.8%. Concerning this clone: Its matching antigen is unknown.

Germline V lookup: CDR1 MNHEY, CDR2 SMNVEV (reference sequence). V lost 5 bases and J lost 0; bases outside the gene matches: 4. This CDR3 is 15 amino acids long. Input material: PBMCs. This sequence joins TRBV27 and TRBJ2-1, with 7 bases identical to TRBD2. The TCR was taken from a female donor in good health and CMV-seronegative. The CDR3 sequence: CASSLGTNSYNEQFF. DNA of the CDR3: TGTGCCAGCAGTCTCGGGACTAACTCCTACAATGAGCAGTTCTTC.